The present entry profiles one TCR beta chain with its context. Its antigen is not identified. There are 13 residues in the CDR3. Deletions cut 3 bases from V and 11 bases from J, with 16 bases between. Germline CDR1 reads MNHEY; CDR2 reads SMNVEV (reference sequence). The sample belongs to a study of PD-1 blockade in classical Hodgkin lymphoma. Study details: Nivolumab dosed at 3 mg/kg went to patients intravenously every 2 weeks. Study findings and constraints: By C4D1, CD4+ diversity increased significantly, especially in complete responders.

As to time point: cycle 4 day 1 (C4D1), after around six weeks of nivolumab. Every single patient, without exception, relapsed after autologous stem cell transplantation, and brentuximab vedotin exposure varied. Using immunoSEQ multiplex PCR, the repertoire was profiled, and TCRdb retains in-frame clones only, with some absent. The sample lists under 45,000 clones, nearly 70% seen once, with 2.6% in the top ten. Sequenced material: peripheral blood mononuclear cells (PBMCs), taken before the fourth cycle of nivolumab. The V call is TRBV27, the J call TRBJ1-1; tentative D call: TRBD1 (5 bases). This TCR derives from a human donor with classical Hodgkin lymphoma. CDR3 residues: CASSLGTGMGAFF. The CDR3 DNA follows: TGTGCCAGCAGTTTGGGGACGGGGATGGGGGCTTTCTTT.